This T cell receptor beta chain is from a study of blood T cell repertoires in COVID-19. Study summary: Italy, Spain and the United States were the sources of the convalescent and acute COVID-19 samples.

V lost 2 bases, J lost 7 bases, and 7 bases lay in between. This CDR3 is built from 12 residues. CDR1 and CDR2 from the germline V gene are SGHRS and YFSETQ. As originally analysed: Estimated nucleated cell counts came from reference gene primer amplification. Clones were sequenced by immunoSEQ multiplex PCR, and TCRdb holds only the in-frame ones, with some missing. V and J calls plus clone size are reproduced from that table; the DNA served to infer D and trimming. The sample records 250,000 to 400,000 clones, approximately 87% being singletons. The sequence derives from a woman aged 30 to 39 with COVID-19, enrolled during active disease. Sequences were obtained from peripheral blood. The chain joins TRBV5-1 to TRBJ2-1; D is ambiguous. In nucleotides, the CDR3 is TGCGCCAGCAGCTTCTCTAGGAATGAGCAGTTCTTC. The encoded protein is CASSFSRNEQFF.